This passage covers 23 T cell receptor beta chains from one sample sequenced in a study of blood T cell repertoires in COVID-19. Only in-frame clones appear in the TCRdb table, and some are missing; sequencing was by immunoSEQ multiplex PCR. The sample holds around 320,000 clones; around 89% are singletons and the top ten take 4% to 5.5%. Sequences were obtained from PBMCs or T cells enriched from blood (not recorded which). Receptors were obtained from a woman aged 18-29 years with acute COVID-19.

The V call is TRBV5-1, the J call TRBJ2-3; 7 nucleotides match TRBD2. Germline CDR1 is SGHRS and CDR2 is YFSETQ. The CDR3 is made up of 16 amino acids. J lost 3 bases, V lost 4 bases, and 11 bases had no gene match. The CDR3 region is CASSPPVTRETDTQYF. The CDR3 nucleotides read TGCGCCAGCAGCCCGCCAGTAACGCGGGAGACAGATACGCAGTATTTT.

J is TRBJ1-6 and V is TRBV2, with 8 bases that match TRBD1. The CDR3 extends over 15 amino acids. V dropped 8 bases and J dropped 3; count of bases not matched to a gene: 6. Germline V gene data show CDR1 as SNHLY and CDR2 as FYNNEI. The CDR3 bases are TGTGCCAGCCTCGAACAGGGGGGCTATAATTCACCCCTCCACTTT. Its protein is CASLEQGGYNSPLHF.

V is TRBV5-6 and J is TRBJ2-1; 9 nucleotides agree with TRBD1. In germline, CDR1 is SGHDT, CDR2 YYEEEE. The CDR3 length is 16 residues. V shed 3 bases, J shed 12 bases, and the junction held 16 bases outside the gene matches. CDR3 region: CASSSMYLEQGARQFF. Here the CDR3 DNA reads TGTGCCAGCAGCTCGATGTACCTCGAACAGGGGGCAAGGCAGTTCTTC.

The J gene is TRBJ2-2, the V gene TRBV3-1 (or the pseudogene TRBV3-2); D not certain. Germline V gene lookup returns CDR1 LGHDT and CDR2 YNNKEL (reference sequence). The ends were cut back, 4 bases at V and 8 bases at J, with 11 bases in the middle. There are 13 residues in the CDR3. CDR3 amino acids: CASSPTRSGELFF. The CDR3 coding sequence is TGTGCCAGCAGCCCCACAAGGAGTGGGGAGCTGTTTTTT.

In its sample, this clone was seen once. This chain uses TRBV28 with TRBJ2-3; D is perhaps TRBD2 (5 bases). Germline V gene data show CDR1 as MDHEN and CDR2 as SYDVKM. Trimming removed 7 bases at V and 6 bases at J, with 11 bases between. The CDR3 runs 12 residues. The CDR3 coding sequence is TGTGCCAGCAACCTAATAGCGGATACGCAGTATTTT. This gives the protein CASNLIADTQYF.

The chain joins TRBV10-3 to TRBJ1-2; TRBD1 is a possible D gene (5 bases). V lost 2 bases to trimming and J lost 2 bases, with 15 bases between them. This CDR3 comprises 16 residues. Germline CDR1 ENHRY, CDR2 SYGVKD. The chain's CDR3 is CAISEGRGPTNYGYTF. The DNA of the CDR3 is TGTGCCATCAGTGAGGGGAGGGGTCCCACGAACTATGGCTACACCTTC.

This chain links TRBV29-1 with TRBJ1-1, with 11 bases identical to TRBD1. In germline, CDR1 is SQVTM, CDR2 ANQGSEA. V lost 5 bases, J lost 4 bases, and 6 bases stayed unmatched. This CDR3 spans 14 amino acids. For the CDR3, the DNA is TGCAGCGTTACGTGGGGGACAGGGGGCACTGAAGCTTTCTTT. It translates to CSVTWGTGGTEAFF.

The chain recombines TRBV4-1 with TRBJ2-7; 8 bases line up with TRBD2. Germline lookup yields CDR1 MGHRA and CDR2 YSYEKL. CDR3 size: 17 residues. V trimming: 1 base; J trimming: 5 bases; junction bases outside the gene matches: 13. The CDR3: CASSQGEPAGAGNEQYF. CDR3 in DNA: TGCGCCAGCAGCCAAGGCGAACCAGCGGGAGCGGGCAACGAGCAGTACTTC.

Here the CDR3 reads CAIRGTGLNEKLFF. CDR3 DNA sequence: TGTGCCATCAGGGGGACAGGGCTAAATGAAAAACTGTTTTTT. The chain has TRBV10-3 and TRBJ1-4; 9 bases agree with TRBD1. Germline CDR1 reads ENHRY; CDR2 reads SYGVKD. J lost 5 bases, V lost 6 bases, and 4 bases had no gene match. This CDR3 contains 14 residues.

The rearrangement joins TRBV7-9 to TRBJ1-4; the D gene is possibly TRBD1 (5 bases). CDR1 and CDR2 (germline): SEHNR, FQNEAQ (reference sequence). V was pared by 5 bases and J by 4 bases, with 14 bases between. This CDR3 comprises 15 residues. The CDR3 coding sequence is TGTGCCAGCAGCCCCCGGCCAGGGATTAATGAAAAACTGTTTTTT. The encoded protein is CASSPRPGINEKLFF.

This CDR3 is CASQGLAGVREQYF. The CDR3 nucleotides are TGTGCCAGCCAAGGACTAGCGGGAGTTCGCGAGCAGTACTTC. V gene TRBV28 combines with J gene TRBJ2-7; TRBD2 matches 13 bases. The CDR3 runs to 14 residues. The V segment lost 8 bases and the J segment 6 bases; nucleotides outside the gene matches: 7. Germline CDR1 and CDR2: MDHEN and SYDVKM.

V usage is TRBV5-1 and J usage is TRBJ1-4; TRBD1 aligns across 8 bases. This CDR3 comprises 15 residues. The germline V gene has CDR1 SGHRS and CDR2 YFSETQ. V dropped 2 bases and J dropped 3; count of bases not matched to a gene: 3. The CDR3: CASSFQGAANEKLFF. The CDR3, as DNA: TGCGCCAGCAGCTTCCAGGGGGCAGCTAATGAAAAACTGTTTTTT. Drawing the rest from reference TRBV5-1 and TRBJ1-4, the complete variable domain is KAGVTQTPRYLIKTRGQQVTLSCSPISGHRSVSWYQQTPGQGLQFLFEYFSETQRNKGNFPGRFSGRQFSNSRSEMNVSTLELGDSALYLCASSFQGAANEKLFFGSGTQLSVL.

This chain links TRBV5-4 with TRBJ1-2; the D gene is possibly TRBD1 (5 bases). V was cut by 3 bases and J by 0 bases, with 12 bases left in between. This CDR3 comprises 15 residues. Germline V CDR1 and CDR2: SGHNT, YYREEE (reference sequence). In nucleotides, the CDR3 is TGTGCCAGCAGCTCTCCACCGACAGCTAACTATGGCTACACCTTC. Translated, it gives CASSSPPTANYGYTF.

The V call is TRBV7-9, the J call TRBJ1-1; D remains ambiguous. The germline gives CDR1 SEHNR, CDR2 FQNEAQ (reference sequence). The V and J ends lost 4 bases and 3 bases respectively, with 15 bases between them. The length of the CDR3 is 15 residues. CDR3 sequence: CASSSAGFTDTEAFF. The CDR3 DNA reads as TGTGCCAGCAGCTCCGCAGGATTTACGGACACTGAAGCTTTCTTT.

The V and J genes are TRBV2 and TRBJ1-1, with D unclear. The V end lost 7 bases, the J end lost 1 base, and 7 bases lay between the germline ends. CDR1 and CDR2 from the germline V gene are SNHLY and FYNNEI. The CDR3 has 12 amino acids. CDR3 sequence: CASTPENTEAFF. As DNA, the CDR3 is TGTGCCAGCACCCCAGAGAACACTGAAGCTTTCTTT.

The rearrangement links TRBV5-4 to TRBJ2-6; 8 bases are a match to TRBD1. V trimming: 4 bases; J trimming: 0 bases; junction bases outside the gene matches: 6. CDR1 and CDR2 from the germline V gene are SGHNT and YYREEE (reference sequence). This CDR3 has 17 residues. This CDR3 is CASSPGQVRSGANVLTF. CDR3 sequence (DNA): TGTGCCAGCAGCCCGGGACAGGTCCGCTCTGGGGCCAACGTCCTGACTTTC.

The genes are TRBV19 and TRBJ2-7; TRBD1 matches at 9 bases. The CDR3 runs to 15 residues. CDR1 is LNHDA and CDR2 is SQIVND in the germline V gene (reference sequence). The V gene end was trimmed by 6 bases and the J gene end by 0 bases; junction bases not matched to a gene: 6. The CDR3 region is CASRMGQGDSYEQYF. For the CDR3, the DNA is TGTGCCAGTAGGATGGGACAGGGTGACTCCTACGAGCAGTACTTC.

V and J are TRBV27 and TRBJ2-7, with 8 bases matching TRBD1. Trimming at V came to 4 bases and at J to 0 bases, leaving 5 bases not matched to a gene. Germline V lookup: CDR1 MNHEY, CDR2 SMNVEV (reference sequence). The CDR3 contains 15 residues. The CDR3 DNA sequence: TGTGCCAGCAGTTCGCGACAGGGGCCCTCCTACGAGCAGTACTTC. It yields the protein CASSSRQGPSYEQYF.

The chain couples TRBV6-5 to TRBJ2-4; a possible D gene is TRBD2 (6 bases). The CDR3 covers 16 residues. V was clipped by 0 bases and J by 9 bases, with 18 bases between them. CDR1 is MNHEY and CDR2 is SVGAGI in the germline V gene. The CDR3 is CASSYSAGTQTGIQYF. CDR3 coding DNA: TGTGCCAGCAGTTACTCGGCGGGAACACAAACAGGCATTCAGTACTTC.

The V call is TRBV3-1 (or the pseudogene TRBV3-2), the J call TRBJ2-1; 9 nucleotides align to TRBD2. The V gene's germline CDR1 is LGHDT and CDR2 YNNKEL (reference sequence). CDR3 length: 16 residues. V shed 5 bases, J shed 4 bases, and the junction held 9 bases outside the gene matches. The CDR3 DNA sequence: TGTGCCAGCAGCGGACCGGGACTAGCCCTATACAATGAGCAGTTCTTC. It is translated as CASSGPGLALYNEQFF.

The chain is built from TRBV7-2 and TRBJ1-2; 7 bases are a match to TRBD1. The V gene's germline CDR1 is SGHTA and CDR2 FQGNSA. V trimming: 3 bases; J trimming: 3 bases; junction bases outside the gene matches: 7. The CDR3 is 15 amino acids. The chain's CDR3 is CASSFSDRDDYGYTF. CDR3 coding DNA: TGTGCCAGCAGCTTCTCAGACAGGGACGACTATGGCTACACCTTC.

The rearrangement links TRBV7-6 to TRBJ2-7, with no clear D. Germline assignment: CDR1 SGHVS and CDR2 FNYEAQ. The ends were cut back, 2 bases at V and 6 bases at J, with 17 bases in the middle. The CDR3 spans 15 residues. The CDR3 reads CASSLSPGAPGEQYF. The DNA of the CDR3 is TGTGCCAGCAGCTTATCCCCTGGAGCTCCGGGCGAGCAGTACTTC. The full variable domain, completed using reference TRBV7-6 and TRBJ2-7, is GAGVSQSPRYKVTKRGQDVALRCDPISGHVSLYWYRQALGQGPEFLTYFNYEAQQDKSGLPNDRFSAERPEGSISTLTIQRTEQRDSAMYRCASSLSPGAPGEQYFGPGTRLTVT.

The genes are TRBV6-5 and TRBJ1-4, with D possibly matching TRBD1 (6 bases). The CDR3 runs 13 residues. CDR1 and CDR2 (germline): MNHEY, SVGAGI. The germline V and J ends were trimmed by 8 bases and 3 bases, with 10 bases remaining between them. The CDR3 loop is CASRAGANEKLFF. The CDR3 region has the DNA TGTGCCAGCCGCGCAGGGGCTAATGAAAAACTGTTTTTT.